These 19 T cell receptor beta chains share one sample of origin, sequenced in a study of T cells in Graves' hyperthyroidism and ophthalmopathy. There were TCR beta CDR3 regions amplified from RNA transcripts. HTBI primers were used for first-round RT-PCR of the TCR CDR3. TCRdb passed the multiplex PCR reads through MiXCR, listing each CDR3 protein once. The sample carries hundreds of thousands of distinct CDR3 sequences, about 20% recorded once. The sample was blood. The receptors derive from a man between 35 and 55 years old with Graves' ophthalmopathy.

V is TRBV7-9 and J is TRBJ2-5; 7 positions match TRBD2. The CDR3 runs 13 residues. Germline V gives CDR1 SEHNR, CDR2 FQNEAQ (reference sequence). J lost 5 bases, V lost 7 bases, and 7 bases had no gene match. The CDR3 loop is CASTPVGGETQYF. DNA of the CDR3: TGTGCCAGCACTCCGGTGGGGGGGGAGACCCAGTACTTC. The complete variable domain, with remaining parts taken from reference TRBV7-9 and TRBJ2-5, reads DTGVSQNPRHKITKRGQNVTFRCDPISEHNRLYWYRQTLGQGPEFLTYFQNEAQLEKSRLLSDRFSAERPKGSFSTLEIQRTEQGDSAMYLCASTPVGGETQYFGPGTRLLVL.

The J gene is TRBJ1-1, the V gene TRBV12-3 or TRBV12-4; D gene uncertain. V was clipped by 7 bases and J by 5 bases, with 17 bases between them. The CDR3 totals 14 residues. CDR3 DNA sequence: TGTGCCAGCAACTTTAAACGGGGTTGGACTGAAGCTTTCTTT. Amino acids: CASNFKRGWTEAFF.

A single count supports this clonotype. One junction end does not reproduce the germline sequence, and a read error may be involved. V is TRBV14 and J is TRBJ2-1, with TRBD2 matching 15 bases. There are 17 residues in the CDR3. Germline lookup yields CDR1 SGHDN and CDR2 FVKESK. The CDR3 DNA reads TGTGCCGGCAGCCGTCCCGGGACTAGCGGGGGGCGGGTTGAGCAGTTCTTC. This codes for CAGSRPGTSGGRVEQFF.

This clonotype was seen only a few times. The genes are TRBV4-1 and TRBJ1-5; D uncertain. Germline V gene lookup returns CDR1 MGHRA and CDR2 YSYEKL. The length of the CDR3 is 15 residues. Trimming took off 5 bases at V and 0 bases at J, with 11 bases between the two ends. Here the CDR3 DNA reads TGCGCCAGCAGCAAGACGGTGAATAGCAATCAGCCCCAGCATTTT. It specifies CASSKTVNSNQPQHF.

Ten or more counts support this clonotype. The chain uses TRBV6-1 and TRBJ2-7, with TRBD1 identical over 7 bases. The J segment lost 3 bases and the V segment lost 6 bases, leaving 11 bases of the junction unmatched. Germline lookup yields CDR1 MNHNS and CDR2 SASEGT. This CDR3 comprises 15 residues. CDR3 DNA: TGTGCCAGCAGAGACCAACAGGGGTTAGGCTACGAGCAGTACTTC. Translated, it gives CASRDQQGLGYEQYF.

This clonotype occurred many times. The rearrangement joins TRBV11-2 to TRBJ2-1; D ambiguous. V was cut by 0 bases and J by 8 bases, with 5 bases left in between. CDR1 and CDR2 (germline): SGHAT, FQNNGV. This CDR3 is 12 amino acids long. The DNA for the CDR3 is TGTGCCAGCAGCTTAGATCTCGATGAGCAGTTCTTC. Translated: CASSLDLDEQFF.

The table lists this clonotype with a few counts. This chain connects TRBV12-3 or TRBV12-4 to TRBJ1-2; D is ambiguous. This CDR3 is 14 amino acids long. V gave up 6 bases and J gave up 3 bases, with 14 bases separating them. CDR3 coding DNA: TGTGCCAGCAGCGCTCACAGTGCCGACTATGGCTACACCTTC. This encodes CASSAHSADYGYTF.

The chain uses TRBV15 and TRBJ2-1; 10 bases agree with TRBD2. The CDR3 length is 14 residues. Trimming took 7 bases from V and 6 from J; bases not matched to a gene: 6. Germline loops: CDR1 LNHNV, CDR2 YYDKDF (reference sequence). The CDR3 bases are TGTGCCACCACAGCGGGAGGGCCAGGCAATGAGCAGTTCTTC. It translates to CATTAGGPGNEQFF. Drawing the rest from reference TRBV15 and TRBJ2-1, the complete variable domain is DAMVIQNPRYQVTQFGKPVTLSCSQTLNHNVMYWYQQKSSQAPKLLFHYYDKDFNNEADTPDNFQSRRPNTSFCFLDIRSPGLGDTAMYLCATTAGGPGNEQFFGPGTRLTVL.

This sequence joins TRBV28 and TRBJ2-1; 7 bases are shared with TRBD2. CDR1 MDHEN and CDR2 SYDVKM come from the germline V gene. The CDR3 has 17 amino acids. V shed 2 bases and J 9 bases; nucleotides not matched to a gene: 16. CDR3 loop: CASSLNGLWGRAGEQFF. The CDR3 DNA reads TGTGCCAGCAGTTTAAATGGCTTGTGGGGGAGGGCGGGTGAGCAGTTCTTC.

The chain joins TRBV15 to TRBJ2-2; D not certain. Germline CDR1 reads LNHNV; CDR2 reads YYDKDF (reference sequence). The CDR3 is made up of 15 amino acids. The V end lost 0 bases, the J end lost 4 bases, and 9 bases lay between the germline ends. The CDR3: CATSRDRSGTGELFF. CDR3 sequence (DNA): TGTGCCACCAGCAGAGACAGGTCGGGCACCGGGGAGCTGTTTTTT.

As concerns this clonotype: This may arise from a read error, as a much more abundant clone is one base away. The gene calls are TRBV2 and TRBJ2-1; 8 bases map to TRBD1. Germline loops: CDR1 SNHLY, CDR2 FYNNEI. This CDR3 has 17 amino acids. This CDR3 reads CASKQGVGRNSYDEQFF. For the CDR3, the DNA is TGTGCCAGCAAACAGGGGGTGGGCAGGAACTCCTACGATGAGCAGTTCTTC.

In this sample, this clonotype turned up many times. The chain carries TRBV12-3 or TRBV12-4 and TRBJ1-1; perhaps TRBD1 as D (5 bases). This CDR3 spans 16 amino acids. Trimming removed 7 bases from V and 0 bases from J, with 18 bases in between. This chain's CDR3 is CASTPRDQGVNTEAFF. Here the CDR3 DNA reads TGTGCCAGCACCCCTAGGGATCAAGGGGTGAACACTGAAGCTTTCTTT.

This clonotype showed up just a few times. V gene TRBV30 combines with J gene TRBJ2-1; perhaps D is TRBD1 or TRBD2 (5 bases each). Germline lookup yields CDR1 GTSNPN and CDR2 SVGIG (reference sequence). There are 15 residues in the CDR3. The ends were cut back, 2 bases at V and 6 bases at J, with 17 bases in the middle. The CDR3 DNA follows: TGTGCCTGGAGTTCCGGACATCCACGGGGCAATGAGCAGTTCTTC. It yields the protein CAWSSGHPRGNEQFF.

This chain uses TRBV3-1 with TRBJ1-1, with D perhaps matching TRBD1 (5 bases). Trimming took off 4 bases at V and 7 bases at J, with 19 bases between the two ends. Germline CDR1 is LGHDT and CDR2 is YNNKEL (reference sequence). This CDR3 is 15 amino acids long. The CDR3 spells CASSLGTLRKGEAFF. The DNA for the CDR3 is TGTGCCAGCAGCCTAGGGACTTTGCGGAAAGGTGAAGCTTTCTTT. Combining the CDR3 with reference TRBV3-1 and TRBJ1-1 gives the whole variable domain DTAVSQTPKYLVTQMGNDKSIKCEQNLGHDTMYWYKQDSKKFLKIMFSYNNKELIINETVPNRFSPKSPDKAHLNLHINSLELGDSAVYFCASSLGTLRKGEAFFGQGTRLTVV.

CDR3 DNA: TGTGCCAGCAGCTACCCCGGGACACTGGATGGTGAGCAGTTCTTC. As protein: CASSYPGTLDGEQFF. The genes are TRBV7-9 and TRBJ2-1, with D possibly being TRBD1 (6 bases). Trimming took 4 bases from V and 9 from J, leaving 19 bases between them. The CDR3 loop spans 15 amino acids. Germline lookup yields CDR1 SEHNR and CDR2 FQNEAQ (reference sequence).

This clonotype was detected a few times. The rearrangement uses TRBV9 and TRBJ2-2; 8 nucleotides line up with TRBD2. Germline V gene data show CDR1 as SGDLS and CDR2 as YYNGEE. V lost 0 bases and J lost 7; bases outside the gene matches: 5. This CDR3 is built from 15 residues. CDR3 DNA sequence: TGTGCCAGCAGCGTAGCTGGCGGGAGGTACGGGGAGCTGTTTTTT. Translation gives CASSVAGGRYGELFF. The entire variable domain, with the rest obtained from reference TRBV9 and TRBJ2-2, is as follows: DSGVTQTPKHLITATGQRVTLRCSPRSGDLSVYWYQQSLDQGLQFLIQYYNGEERAKGNILERFSAQQFPDLHSELNLSSLELGDSALYFCASSVAGGRYGELFFGEGSRLTVL.

A word on this clonotype: This may come from a read error, since a much larger clone is one base off. The V and J genes are TRBV29-1 and TRBJ2-5, with TRBD1 matching over 9 bases. The CDR3 has 12 amino acids. Germline CDR1 and CDR2: SQVTM and ANQGSEA. CDR3 DNA: TGCAGCGCACAGGGGGCCGGTGAGACCCAGCACTTC. This encodes CSAQGAGETQHF.

The chain is built from TRBV5-6 and TRBJ2-3; tentative D call: TRBD2 (5 bases). V lost 5 bases and J 0 bases, leaving 16 bases between the germline ends. The CDR3 spans 16 residues. Germline CDR1 SGHDT, CDR2 YYEEEE. The CDR3 DNA sequence: TGTGCCAGCAGTCCCCGACGAGCGGCAAGCACAGATACGCAGTATTTT. Its protein is CASSPRRAASTDTQYF.

In its sample, this clonotype was seen many times. V usage is TRBV6-1 and J usage is TRBJ2-7, with D possibly TRBD2 on 5 matching bases. V was shortened by 6 bases and J by 1 base, with 16 bases between the two germline ends. The CDR3 covers 15 residues. Germline V gene sequence: CDR1 MNHNS, CDR2 SASEGT. The CDR3, as DNA: TGTGCCAGCAGAAACGCCGTCCCGGGGTCCTACGAGCAGTACTTC. It yields the protein CASRNAVPGSYEQYF.